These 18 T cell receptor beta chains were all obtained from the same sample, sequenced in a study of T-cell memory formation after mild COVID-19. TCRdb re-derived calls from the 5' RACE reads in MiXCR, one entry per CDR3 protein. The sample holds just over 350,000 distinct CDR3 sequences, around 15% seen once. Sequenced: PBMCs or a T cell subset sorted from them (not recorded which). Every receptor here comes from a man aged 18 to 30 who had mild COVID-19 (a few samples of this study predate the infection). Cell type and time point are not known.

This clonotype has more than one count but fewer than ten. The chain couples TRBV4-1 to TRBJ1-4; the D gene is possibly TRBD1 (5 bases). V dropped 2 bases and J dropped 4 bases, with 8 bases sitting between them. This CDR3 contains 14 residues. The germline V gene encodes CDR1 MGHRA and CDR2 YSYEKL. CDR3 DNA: TGCGCCAGCAGCCAACCCGACAGTAATGAAAAACTGTTTTTT. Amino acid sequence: CASSQPDSNEKLFF.

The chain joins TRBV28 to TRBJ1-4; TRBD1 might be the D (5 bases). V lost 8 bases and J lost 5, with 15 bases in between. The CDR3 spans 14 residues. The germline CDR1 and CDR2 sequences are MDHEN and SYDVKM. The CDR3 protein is CASSTRTLNEKLFF. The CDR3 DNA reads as TGTGCCAGCTCCACCCGGACACTCAATGAAAAACTGTTTTTT.

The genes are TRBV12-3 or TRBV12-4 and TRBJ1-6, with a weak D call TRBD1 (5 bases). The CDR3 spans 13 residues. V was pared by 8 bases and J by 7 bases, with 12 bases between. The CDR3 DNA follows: TGTGCCAGCCAGTCGGGGGTAAATTCACCCCTCCACTTT. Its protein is CASQSGVNSPLHF.

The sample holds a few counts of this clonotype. The CDR3 loop reads CASSLAGRQFF. The CDR3 DNA follows: TGTGCCAGCAGCTTGGCGGGACGGCAGTTCTTC. This sequence joins TRBV5-6 and TRBJ2-1, with D possibly being TRBD1 or TRBD2 (5 bases each). Per the germline V gene, CDR1 is SGHDT and CDR2 is YYEEEE. The CDR3 is 11 amino acids. V lost 0 bases to trimming and J lost 12 bases, with 7 bases between them. The whole variable domain, remainder taken from reference TRBV5-6 and TRBJ2-1, is DAGVTQSPTHLIKTRGQQVTLRCSPKSGHDTVSWYQQALGQGPQFIFQYYEEEERQRGNFPDRFSGHQFPNYSSELNVNALLLGDSALYLCASSLAGRQFFGPGTRLTVL.

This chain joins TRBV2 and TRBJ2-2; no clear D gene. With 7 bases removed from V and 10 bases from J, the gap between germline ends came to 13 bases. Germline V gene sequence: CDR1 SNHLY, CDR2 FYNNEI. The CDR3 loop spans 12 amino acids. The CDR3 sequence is CASKLTAQELFF. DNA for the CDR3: TGTGCCAGCAAGCTTACAGCCCAGGAGCTGTTTTTT.

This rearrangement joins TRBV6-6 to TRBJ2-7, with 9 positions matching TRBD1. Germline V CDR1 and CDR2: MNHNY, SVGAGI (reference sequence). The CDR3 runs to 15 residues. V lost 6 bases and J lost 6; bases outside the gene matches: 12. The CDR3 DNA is TGTGCCAGCAGCCCCCCCCGGGACAGGGAACGCGAGCAGTACTTC. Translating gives CASSPPRDREREQYF.

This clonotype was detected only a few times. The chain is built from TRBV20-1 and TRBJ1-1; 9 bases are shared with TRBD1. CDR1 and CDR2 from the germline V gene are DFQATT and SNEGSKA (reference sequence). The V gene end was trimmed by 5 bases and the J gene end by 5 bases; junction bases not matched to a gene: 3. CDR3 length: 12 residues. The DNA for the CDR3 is TGCAGTGCTTTGGACAGGGGAACTGAAGCTTTCTTT. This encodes CSALDRGTEAFF.

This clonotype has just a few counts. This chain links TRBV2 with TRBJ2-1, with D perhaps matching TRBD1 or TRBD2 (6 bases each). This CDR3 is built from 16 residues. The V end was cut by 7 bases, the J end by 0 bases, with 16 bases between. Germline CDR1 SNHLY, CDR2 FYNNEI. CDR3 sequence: CASTPGAGSSYNEQFF. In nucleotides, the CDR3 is TGTGCCAGCACCCCGGGGGCGGGGAGCTCCTACAATGAGCAGTTCTTC.

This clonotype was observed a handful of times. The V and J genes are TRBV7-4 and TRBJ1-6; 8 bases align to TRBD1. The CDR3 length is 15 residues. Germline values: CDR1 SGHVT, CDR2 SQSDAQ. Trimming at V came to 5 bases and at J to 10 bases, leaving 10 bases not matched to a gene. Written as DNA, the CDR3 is TGTGCCAGCAGCCTTCGCGACAGGGGAGGGTCACCCCTCCACTTT. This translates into CASSLRDRGGSPLHF.

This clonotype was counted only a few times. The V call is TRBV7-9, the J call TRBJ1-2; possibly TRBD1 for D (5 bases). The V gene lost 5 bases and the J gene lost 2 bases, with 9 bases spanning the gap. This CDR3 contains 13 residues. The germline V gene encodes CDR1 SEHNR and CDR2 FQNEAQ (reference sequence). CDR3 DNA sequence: TGTGCCAGCAGCCGGGGGGAGAACTATGGCTACACCTTC. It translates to CASSRGENYGYTF.

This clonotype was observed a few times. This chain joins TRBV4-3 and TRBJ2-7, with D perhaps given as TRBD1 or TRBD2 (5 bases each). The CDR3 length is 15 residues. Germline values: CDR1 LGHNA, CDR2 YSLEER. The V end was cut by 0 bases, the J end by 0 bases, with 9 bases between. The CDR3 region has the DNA TGCGCCAGCAGCCAAGAAGAGGGGAGCTCCTACGAGCAGTACTTC. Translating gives CASSQEEGSSYEQYF.

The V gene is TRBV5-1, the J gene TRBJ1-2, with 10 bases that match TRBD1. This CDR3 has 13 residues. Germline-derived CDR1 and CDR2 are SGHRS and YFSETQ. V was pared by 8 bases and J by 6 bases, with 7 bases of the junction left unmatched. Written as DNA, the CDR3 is TGCGCCAGTCGACAGGGGGCTACGGATGGCTACACCTTC. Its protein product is CASRQGATDGYTF.

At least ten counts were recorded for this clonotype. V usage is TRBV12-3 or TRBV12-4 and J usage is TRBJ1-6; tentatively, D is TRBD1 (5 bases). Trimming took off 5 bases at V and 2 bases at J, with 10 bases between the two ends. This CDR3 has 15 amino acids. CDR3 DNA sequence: TGTGCCAGCAGTAGACAGAGAACCTATAATTCACCCCTCCACTTT. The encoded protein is CASSRQRTYNSPLHF.

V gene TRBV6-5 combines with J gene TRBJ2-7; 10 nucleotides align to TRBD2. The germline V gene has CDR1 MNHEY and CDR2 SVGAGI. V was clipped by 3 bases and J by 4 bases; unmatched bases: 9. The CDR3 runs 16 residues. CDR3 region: CASSYAGSGGLYEQYF. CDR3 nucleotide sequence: TGTGCCAGCAGTTATGCGGGTAGCGGGGGGTTGTACGAGCAGTACTTC.

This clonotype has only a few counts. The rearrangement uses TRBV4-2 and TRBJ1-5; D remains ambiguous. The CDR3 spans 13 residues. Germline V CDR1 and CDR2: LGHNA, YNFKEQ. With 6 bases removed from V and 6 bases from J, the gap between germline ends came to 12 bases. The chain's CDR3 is CASSYNVAQPQHF. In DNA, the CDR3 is TGTGCCAGCAGTTACAACGTGGCTCAGCCCCAGCATTTT.

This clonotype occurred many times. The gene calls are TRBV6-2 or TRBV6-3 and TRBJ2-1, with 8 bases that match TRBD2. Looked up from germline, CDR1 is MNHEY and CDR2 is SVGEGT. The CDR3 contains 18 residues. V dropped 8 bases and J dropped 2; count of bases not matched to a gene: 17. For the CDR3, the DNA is TGTGCCAGCTCCTCCCCGGGGGGATCGGGGGGGCCCTACAATGAGCAGTTCTTC. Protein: CASSSPGGSGGPYNEQFF.

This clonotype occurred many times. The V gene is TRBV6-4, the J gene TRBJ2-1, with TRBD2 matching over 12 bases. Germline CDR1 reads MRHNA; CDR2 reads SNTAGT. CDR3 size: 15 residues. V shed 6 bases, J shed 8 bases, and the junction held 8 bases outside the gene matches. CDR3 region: CASSRTSGEGHEQFF. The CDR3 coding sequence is TGTGCCAGCAGCCGGACTAGCGGGGAGGGGCATGAGCAGTTCTTC.

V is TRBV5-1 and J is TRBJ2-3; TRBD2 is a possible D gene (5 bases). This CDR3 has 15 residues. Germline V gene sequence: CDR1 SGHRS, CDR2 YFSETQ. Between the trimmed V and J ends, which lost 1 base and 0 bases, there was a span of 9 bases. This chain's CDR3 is CASSLFPGSTDTQYF. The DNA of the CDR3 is TGCGCCAGCAGCTTGTTTCCGGGGAGCACAGATACGCAGTATTTT.